Below, 18 T cell receptor beta chains from the same sample are listed, as sequenced in a study of T cells expressing NK-cell markers (dated by TCRdb to 2020 to 2021). Library prep was done by 5' RACE. TCRdb lists the instrument as Illumina HiSeq 2000. After the reads were reprocessed by TCRdb, one entry was made per CDR3 protein sequence, with no DNA. This sample's table carries approximately 380,000 distinct CDR3 sequences. Around 4.9% of the sample goes to the ten largest clones. The specimen sequenced was blood T cells: a sorted CD56 or NKG2C T cell subset, CD4+ or CD8+ T cells, or bulk PBMC T cells (not recorded which). The receptors were gathered from a man aged 18-75 years in good health.

The genes are TRBV1 and TRBJ2-1; the TRBD2 assignment by TCRdb is unverifiable without DNA. TRBV1 is flagged as a pseudogene. The CDR3 consists of 13 residues. CDR3 residues: CTRRLAGRHEQFF.

The chain joins TRBV18 to TRBJ2-1; TCRdb gives TRBD1 as the D gene, but with no DNA this cannot be confirmed. The length of the CDR3 is 16 residues. The V gene's germline CDR1 is KGHSH and CDR2 LQKENI. The CDR3 here is CASSPGDLRGGDGQFF.

This CDR3 is CSVSLGQHNQPQHF. V usage is TRBV29-1 and J usage is TRBJ1-5; checking the TCRdb D call of TRBD1 is not possible without DNA. CDR1 and CDR2 from the germline V gene are SQVTM and ANQGSEA. CDR3 length: 14 amino acids. Based on the CDR3 plus reference TRBV29-1 and TRBJ1-5, the full variable domain is SAVISQKPSRDICQRGTSLTIQCQVDSQVTMMFWYRQQPGQSLTLIATANQGSEATYESGFVIDKFPISRPNLTFSTLTVSNMSPEDSSIYLCSVSLGQHNQPQHFGDGTRLSIL.

The chain uses TRBV7-8 and TRBJ2-3. This CDR3 region has 15 residues. Germline-derived CDR1 and CDR2 are SGHVS and FQNEAQ. CDR3 residues: CASSLMPERTDTQYF.

The chain couples TRBV27 to TRBJ2-3; absent DNA, TCRdb's TRBD1 call cannot be checked. The CDR3 contains 16 residues. Per the germline V gene, CDR1 is MNHEY and CDR2 is SMNVEV (reference sequence). CDR3 amino acids: CASSLSWGASTDTQYF.

This rearrangement joins TRBV20-1 to TRBJ2-1; lacking DNA, the TRBD2 call made by TCRdb goes unchecked. From germline, CDR1 is DFQATT and CDR2 SNEGSKA (reference sequence). The CDR3 length is 15 residues. The CDR3 sequence: CSARDRVAGGYEQFF.

The chain is built from TRBV6-1 and TRBJ1-5. CDR1 MNHNS and CDR2 SASEGT come from the germline V gene. The CDR3 runs 13 residues. CDR3: CASSEGPDQPQHF.

The chain's CDR3 is CASSGVGDTQYF. The chain has TRBV9 and TRBJ2-3. The CDR3 is 12 amino acids. The germline V gene encodes CDR1 SGDLS and CDR2 YYNGEE.

This chain links TRBV20-1 with TRBJ1-4. CDR3 size: 14 residues. CDR1 and CDR2 (germline): DFQATT, SNEGSKA (reference sequence). CDR3 in amino acids: CSAERGDGNEKLFF.

The rearrangement uses TRBV6-4 and TRBJ2-2; TCRdb indicates TRBD1, and absent DNA this call remains unverified. The CDR3 is 21 amino acids. Germline CDR1 is MRHNA and CDR2 is SNTAGT. The CDR3 here is CASTLSEAYKVSLPRPGELFF.

The chain recombines TRBV3-1 with TRBJ2-5; TCRdb's D call of TRBD2 is untestable without DNA. Germline assignment: CDR1 LGHDT and CDR2 YNNKEL (reference sequence). This CDR3 region has 12 residues. This chain's CDR3 is CASSREREGQYF.

This chain connects TRBV30 to TRBJ1-2; TCRdb picks TRBD1, but there is no DNA to check that call. CDR3 size: 13 residues. CDR1 and CDR2 (germline): GTSNPN, SVGIG (reference sequence). This CDR3 is CAWSRTGSYGYTF.

The chain joins TRBV30 to TRBJ2-7; the TRBD1 assignment by TCRdb is unverifiable without DNA. This CDR3 has 14 residues. The germline gives CDR1 GTSNPN, CDR2 SVGIG (reference sequence). The CDR3 protein is CATTRVQGAYEQYF.

This chain links TRBV9 with TRBJ2-6; with no DNA, the TCRdb D assignment of TRBD2 cannot be verified. Germline V lookup: CDR1 SGDLS, CDR2 YYNGEE. The CDR3 contains 17 residues. CDR3 sequence: CASSPATGSSGANVLTF.

This sequence joins TRBV24-1 and TRBJ1-5; with no DNA, the TCRdb D assignment of TRBD1 cannot be verified. CDR1 is KGHDR and CDR2 is SFDVKD in the germline V gene. The CDR3 has 14 residues. This chain's CDR3 is CATSAVPNDQPQHF.

J is TRBJ2-7 and V is TRBV19; TCRdb's D call, TRBD1, is unchecked because there is no DNA. This CDR3 is built from 15 residues. Looked up from germline, CDR1 is LNHDA and CDR2 is SQIVND (reference sequence). CDR3 region: CASSMVGTGVREQYF.

The chain recombines TRBV5-1 with TRBJ2-1. CDR3 size: 16 residues. The germline CDR1 and CDR2 sequences are SGHRS and YFSETQ. CDR3: CASSLSNASRNNEQFF.

The CDR3 loop reads CASSLSNLGNSPLHF. The chain employs TRBV3-1 and TRBJ1-6. Germline V CDR1 and CDR2: LGHDT, YNNKEL (reference sequence). This CDR3 is built from 15 residues. The full variable domain, in which reference TRBV3-1 and TRBJ1-6 provide the parts outside the CDR3, is DTAVSQTPKYLVTQMGNDKSIKCEQNLGHDTMYWYKQDSKKFLKIMFSYNNKELIINETVPNRFSPKSPDKAHLNLHINSLELGDSAVYFCASSLSNLGNSPLHFGNGTRLTVT.